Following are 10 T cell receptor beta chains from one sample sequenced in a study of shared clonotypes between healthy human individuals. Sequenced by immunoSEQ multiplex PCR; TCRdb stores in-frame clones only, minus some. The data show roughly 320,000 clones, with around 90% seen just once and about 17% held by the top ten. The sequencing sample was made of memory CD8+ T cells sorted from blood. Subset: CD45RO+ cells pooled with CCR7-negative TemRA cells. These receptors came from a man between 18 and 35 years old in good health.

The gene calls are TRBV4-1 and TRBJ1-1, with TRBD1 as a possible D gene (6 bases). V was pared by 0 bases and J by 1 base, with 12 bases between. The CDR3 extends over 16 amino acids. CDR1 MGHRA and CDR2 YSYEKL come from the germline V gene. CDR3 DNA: TGCGCCAGCAGCCAAGACAGGGGTCAAGGGAACACTGAAGCTTTCTTT. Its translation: CASSQDRGQGNTEAFF.

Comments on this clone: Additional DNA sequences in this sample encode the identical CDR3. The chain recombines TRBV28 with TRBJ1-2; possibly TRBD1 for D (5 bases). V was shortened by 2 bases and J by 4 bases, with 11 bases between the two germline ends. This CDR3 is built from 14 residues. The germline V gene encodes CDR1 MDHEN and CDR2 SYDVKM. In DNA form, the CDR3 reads TGTGCCAGCAGTTTAGTGGGGACTCTCTATGGCTACACCTTC. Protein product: CASSLVGTLYGYTF.

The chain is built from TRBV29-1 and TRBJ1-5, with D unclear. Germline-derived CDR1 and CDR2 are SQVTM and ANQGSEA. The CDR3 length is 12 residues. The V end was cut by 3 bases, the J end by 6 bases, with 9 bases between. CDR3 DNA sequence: TGCAGCGTTGAGCCGGGTCGTCAGCCCCAGCATTTT. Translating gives CSVEPGRQPQHF.

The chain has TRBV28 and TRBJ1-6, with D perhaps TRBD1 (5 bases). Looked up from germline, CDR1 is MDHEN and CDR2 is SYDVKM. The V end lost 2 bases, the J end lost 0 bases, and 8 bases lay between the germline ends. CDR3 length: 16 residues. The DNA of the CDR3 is TGTGCCAGCAGTTTAGGGACCAGCTCCTATAATTCACCCCTCCACTTT. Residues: CASSLGTSSYNSPLHF.

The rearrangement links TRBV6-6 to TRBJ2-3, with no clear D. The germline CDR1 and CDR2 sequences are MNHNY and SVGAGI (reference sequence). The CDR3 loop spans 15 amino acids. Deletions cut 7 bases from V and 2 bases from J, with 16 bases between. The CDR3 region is CASISSPRTTDTQYF. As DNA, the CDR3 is TGTGCCAGCATTTCTTCTCCTAGGACCACAGATACGCAGTATTTT.

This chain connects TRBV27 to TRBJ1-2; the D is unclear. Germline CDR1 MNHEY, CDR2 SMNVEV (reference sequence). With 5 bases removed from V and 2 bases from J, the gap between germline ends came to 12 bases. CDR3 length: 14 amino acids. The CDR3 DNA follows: TGTGCCAGCAGTCCCCTGGGTCTAAACTATGGCTACACCTTC. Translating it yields CASSPLGLNYGYTF.

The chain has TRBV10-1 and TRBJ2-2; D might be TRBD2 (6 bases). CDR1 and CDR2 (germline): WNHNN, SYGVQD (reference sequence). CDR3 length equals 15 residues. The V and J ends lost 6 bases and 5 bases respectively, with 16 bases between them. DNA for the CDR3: TGCGCCAGCAGCCCCACTGGAGGGTGGACCGGGGAGCTGTTTTTT. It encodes CASSPTGGWTGELFF.

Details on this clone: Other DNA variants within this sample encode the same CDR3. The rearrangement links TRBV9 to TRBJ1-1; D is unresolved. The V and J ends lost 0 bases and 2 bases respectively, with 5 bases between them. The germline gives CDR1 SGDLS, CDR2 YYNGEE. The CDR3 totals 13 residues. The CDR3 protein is CASSVGSNTEAFF. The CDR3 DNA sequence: TGTGCCAGCAGCGTAGGCAGTAACACTGAAGCTTTCTTT.

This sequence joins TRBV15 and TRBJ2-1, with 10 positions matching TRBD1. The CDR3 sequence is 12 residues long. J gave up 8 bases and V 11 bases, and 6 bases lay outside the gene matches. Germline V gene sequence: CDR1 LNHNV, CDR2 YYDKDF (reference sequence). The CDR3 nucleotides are TGTGCCCCTTGGGACAGGGGCTATGAGCAGTTCTTC. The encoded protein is CAPWDRGYEQFF.

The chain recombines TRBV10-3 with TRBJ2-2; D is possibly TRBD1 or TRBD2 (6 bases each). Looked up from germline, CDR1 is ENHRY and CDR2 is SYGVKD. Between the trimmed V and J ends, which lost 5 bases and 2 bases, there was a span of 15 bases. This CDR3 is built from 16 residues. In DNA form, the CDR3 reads TGTGCCATCAGTCTCCTTGGGGGGCCCAACACCGGGGAGCTGTTTTTT. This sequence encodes CAISLLGGPNTGELFF.